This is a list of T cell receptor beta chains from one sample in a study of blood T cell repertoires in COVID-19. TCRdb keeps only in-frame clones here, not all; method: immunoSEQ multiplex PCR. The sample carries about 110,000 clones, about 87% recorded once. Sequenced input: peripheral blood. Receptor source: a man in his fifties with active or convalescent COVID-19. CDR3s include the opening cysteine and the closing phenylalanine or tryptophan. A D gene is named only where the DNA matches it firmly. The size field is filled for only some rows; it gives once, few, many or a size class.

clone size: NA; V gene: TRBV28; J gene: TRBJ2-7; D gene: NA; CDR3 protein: CASQTLSEQYF; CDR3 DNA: TGTGCCAGCCAAACCCTGAGCGAGCAGTACTTC
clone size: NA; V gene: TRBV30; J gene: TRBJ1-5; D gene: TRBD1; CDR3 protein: CAWREGQSNQPQHF; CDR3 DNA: TGTGCCTGGAGGGAGGGACAGAGCAATCAGCCCCAGCATTTT
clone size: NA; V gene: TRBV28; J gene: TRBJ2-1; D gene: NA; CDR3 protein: CASFGTYPYNEQFF; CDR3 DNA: TGTGCCAGCTTCGGGACATACCCTTACAATGAGCAGTTCTTC
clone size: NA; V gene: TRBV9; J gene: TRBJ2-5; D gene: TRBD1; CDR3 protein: CASSVGTGYQETQYF; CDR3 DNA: TGTGCCAGCAGCGTAGGGACAGGGTACCAAGAGACCCAGTACTTC
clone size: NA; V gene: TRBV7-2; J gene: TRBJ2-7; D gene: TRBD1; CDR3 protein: CASSPSEQGWEQYF; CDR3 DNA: TGTGCCAGCAGCCCCTCGGAACAGGGGTGGGAGCAGTACTTC
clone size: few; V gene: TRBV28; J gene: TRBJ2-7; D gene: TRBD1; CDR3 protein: CASSFYRGNYEQYF; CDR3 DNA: TGTGCCAGCAGTTTCTACAGGGGGAACTACGAGCAGTACTTC
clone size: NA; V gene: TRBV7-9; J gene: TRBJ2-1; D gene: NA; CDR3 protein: CASSLAASYNEQFF; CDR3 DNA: TGTGCCAGCAGCTTAGCCGCTAGCTACAATGAGCAGTTCTTC
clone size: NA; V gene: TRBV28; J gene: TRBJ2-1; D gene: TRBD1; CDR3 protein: CASSIPGQRDNEQFF; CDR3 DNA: TGTGCCAGCAGTATACCGGGACAGAGGGACAATGAGCAGTTCTTC
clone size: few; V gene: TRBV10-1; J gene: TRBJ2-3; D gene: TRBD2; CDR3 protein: CASSDPGLAGNTDTQYF; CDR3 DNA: TGCGCCAGCAGTGATCCCGGTTTAGCGGGGAACACAGATACGCAGTATTTT
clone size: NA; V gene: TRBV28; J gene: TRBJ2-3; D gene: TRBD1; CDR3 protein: CASSGGSTDTQYF; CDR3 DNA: TGTGCCAGCTCAGGGGGCAGCACAGATACGCAGTATTTT
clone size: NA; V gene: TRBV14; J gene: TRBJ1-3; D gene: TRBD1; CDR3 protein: CASSQRGLGNTIYF; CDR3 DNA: TGTGCCAGCAGCCAAAGGGGGCTTGGAAACACCATATATTTT
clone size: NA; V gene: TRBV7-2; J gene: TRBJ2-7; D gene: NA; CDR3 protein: CASSLGTQGWGYEQYF; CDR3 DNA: TGTGCCAGCAGCTTAGGGACGCAGGGTTGGGGCTACGAGCAGTACTTC
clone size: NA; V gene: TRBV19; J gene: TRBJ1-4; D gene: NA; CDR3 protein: CASSIAAGPNEKLFF; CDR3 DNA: TGTGCCAGTAGTATAGCGGCAGGTCCTAATGAAAAACTGTTTTTT
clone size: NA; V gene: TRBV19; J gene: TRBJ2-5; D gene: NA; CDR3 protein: CASSIGGGGETQYF; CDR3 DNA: TGTGCCAGTAGTATAGGGGGGGGCGGTGAGACCCAGTACTTC
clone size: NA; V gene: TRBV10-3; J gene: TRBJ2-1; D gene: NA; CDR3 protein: CAISEARETEQFF; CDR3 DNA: TGTGCCATCAGTGAGGCGAGGGAAACTGAGCAGTTCTTC
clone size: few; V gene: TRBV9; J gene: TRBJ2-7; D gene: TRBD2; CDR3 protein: CASSVAWGGEQYF; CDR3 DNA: TGTGCCAGCAGCGTAGCTTGGGGGGGGGAGCAGTACTTC
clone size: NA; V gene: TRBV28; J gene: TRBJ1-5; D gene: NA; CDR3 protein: CASSYNQPQHF; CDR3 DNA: TGTGCCAGCAGCTACAATCAGCCCCAGCATTTT
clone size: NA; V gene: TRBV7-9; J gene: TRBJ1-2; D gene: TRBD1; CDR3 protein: CASSYGTGDEGYTF; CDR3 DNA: TGTGCCAGCAGCTACGGGACAGGGGATGAAGGCTACACCTTC
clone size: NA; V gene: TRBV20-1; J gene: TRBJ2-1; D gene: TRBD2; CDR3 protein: CSASPGGPSNEQFF; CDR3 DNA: TGCAGTGCTAGTCCGGGAGGGCCCAGCAATGAGCAGTTCTTC
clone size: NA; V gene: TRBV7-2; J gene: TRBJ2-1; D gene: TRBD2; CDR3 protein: CASSLVIRGLLNNEQFF; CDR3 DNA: TGTGCCAGCAGCTTAGTGATTAGGGGACTACTAAACAATGAGCAGTTCTTC
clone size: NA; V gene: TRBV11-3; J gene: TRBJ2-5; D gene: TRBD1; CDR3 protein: CASGTGFGETQYF; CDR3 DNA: TGTGCCAGCGGGACAGGGTTTGGAGAGACCCAGTACTTC
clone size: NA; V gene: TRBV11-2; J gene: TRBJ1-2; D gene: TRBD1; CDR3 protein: CASSLEGGQGYGYTF; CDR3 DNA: TGTGCCAGCAGCCTTGAGGGAGGACAGGGCTATGGCTACACCTTC
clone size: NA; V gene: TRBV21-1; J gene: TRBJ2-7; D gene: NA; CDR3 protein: CASSKALRTSDYEQYF; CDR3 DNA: TGTGCCAGCAGCAAAGCGCTCAGGACTAGCGACTACGAGCAGTACTTC
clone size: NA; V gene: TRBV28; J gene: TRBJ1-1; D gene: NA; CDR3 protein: CASIPHGGHTEAFF; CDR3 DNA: TGTGCCAGCATCCCTCACGGGGGGCACACTGAAGCTTTCTTT
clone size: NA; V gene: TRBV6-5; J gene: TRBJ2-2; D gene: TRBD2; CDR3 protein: CASTAGGTGELFF; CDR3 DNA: TGTGCCAGCACAGCGGGAGGCACCGGGGAGCTGTTTTTT
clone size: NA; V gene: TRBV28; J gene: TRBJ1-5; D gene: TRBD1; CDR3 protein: CASSTDRRDLQPQHF; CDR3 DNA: TGTGCCAGCAGTACGGACAGGAGGGACCTTCAGCCCCAGCATTTT
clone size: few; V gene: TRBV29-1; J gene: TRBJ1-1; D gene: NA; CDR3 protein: CSVYGDTSTEAFF; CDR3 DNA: TGCAGCGTTTATGGGGACACGAGCACTGAAGCTTTCTTT
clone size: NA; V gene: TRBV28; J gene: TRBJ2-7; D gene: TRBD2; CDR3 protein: CASSFASGRIFYEQYF; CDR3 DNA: TGTGCCAGCAGTTTCGCTAGCGGGAGAATTTTCTACGAGCAGTACTTC
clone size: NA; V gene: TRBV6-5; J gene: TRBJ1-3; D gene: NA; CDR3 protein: CASRGHSGNTIYF; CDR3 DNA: TGTGCCAGCAGGGGACACTCTGGAAACACCATATATTTT
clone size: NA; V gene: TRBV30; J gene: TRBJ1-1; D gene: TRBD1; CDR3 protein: CAWTTGGMDTEAFF; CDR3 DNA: TGTGCCTGGACGACAGGGGGCATGGACACTGAAGCTTTCTTT
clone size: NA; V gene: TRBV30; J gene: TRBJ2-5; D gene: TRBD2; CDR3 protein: CAWSEGLAAQETQYF; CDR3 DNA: TGTGCCTGGAGTGAGGGACTAGCGGCTCAAGAGACCCAGTACTTC
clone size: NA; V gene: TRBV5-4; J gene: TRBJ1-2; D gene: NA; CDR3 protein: CASRRDDRINYGYTF; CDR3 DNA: TGTGCCAGCAGGCGTGACGACAGGATCAACTATGGCTACACCTTC
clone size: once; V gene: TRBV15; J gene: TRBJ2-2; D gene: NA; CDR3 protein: CATSREVSFTGELFF; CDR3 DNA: TGTGCCACCAGCAGAGAGGTTAGCTTCACCGGGGAGCTGTTTTTT
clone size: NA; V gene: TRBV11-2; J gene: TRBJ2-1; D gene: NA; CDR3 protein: CASRLREGLETDEQFF; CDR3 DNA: TGTGCCAGCAGACTCCGTGAGGGTCTGGAAACCGATGAGCAGTTCTTC
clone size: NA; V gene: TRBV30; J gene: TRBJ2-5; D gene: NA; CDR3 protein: CAWTSGGTQYF; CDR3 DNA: TGTGCCTGGACCTCCGGGGGGACCCAGTACTTC
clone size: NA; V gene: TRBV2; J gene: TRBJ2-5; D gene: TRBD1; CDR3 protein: CASSGDRGTETQYF; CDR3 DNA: TGTGCCAGCAGCGGGGACAGGGGGACCGAGACCCAGTACTTC
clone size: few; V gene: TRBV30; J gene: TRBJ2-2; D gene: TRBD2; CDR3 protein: CAWSVIAGAGGELFF; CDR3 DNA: TGTGCCTGGAGTGTAATAGCGGGAGCGGGCGGGGAGCTGTTTTTT
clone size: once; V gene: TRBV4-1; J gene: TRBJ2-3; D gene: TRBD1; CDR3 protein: CASSQQFRDRGFSTDTQYF; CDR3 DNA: TGCGCCAGCAGCCAGCAATTCCGGGACAGGGGGTTCAGCACAGATACGCAGTATTTT
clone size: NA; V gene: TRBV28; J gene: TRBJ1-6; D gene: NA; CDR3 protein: CASSQPDRVANSPLHF; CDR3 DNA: TGTGCCAGCAGTCAACCCGATCGAGTTGCTAATTCACCCCTCCACTTT
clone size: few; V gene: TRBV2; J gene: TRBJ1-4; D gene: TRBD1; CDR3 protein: CASSVGQGEEKLFF; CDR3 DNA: TGTGCCAGCAGTGTGGGACAGGGTGAAGAAAAACTGTTTTTT
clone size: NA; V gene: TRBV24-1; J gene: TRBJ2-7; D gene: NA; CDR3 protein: CATSQGPYRENGGQYF; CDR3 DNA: TGTGCCACCAGTCAAGGTCCCTATCGGGAGAACGGAGGGCAGTACTTC
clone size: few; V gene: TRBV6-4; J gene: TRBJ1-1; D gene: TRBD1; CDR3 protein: CASSFQGTDSSEAFF; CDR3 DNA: TGTGCCAGCAGTTTTCAGGGGACAGACTCTTCTGAAGCTTTCTTT
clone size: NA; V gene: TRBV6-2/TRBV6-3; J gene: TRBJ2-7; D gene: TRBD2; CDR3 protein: CASSLVKGGRSSSAGRYEQYF; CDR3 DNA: TGTGCCAGCAGTTTAGTGAAGGGCGGGAGAAGCTCTTCGGCGGGTCGGTACGAGCAGTACTTC
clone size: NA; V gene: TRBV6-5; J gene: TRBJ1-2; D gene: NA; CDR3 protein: CASSYSNEVYGYTF; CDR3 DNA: TGTGCCAGCAGTTACTCGAATGAGGTCTATGGCTACACCTTC
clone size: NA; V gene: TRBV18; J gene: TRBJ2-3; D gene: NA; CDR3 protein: CASSSEADTQYF; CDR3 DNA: TGTGCCAGCTCATCTGAGGCAGATACGCAGTATTTT
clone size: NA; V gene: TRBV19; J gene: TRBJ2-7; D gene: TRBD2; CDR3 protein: CASSIGLADSSSYEQYF; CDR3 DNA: TGTGCCAGTAGTATCGGACTAGCGGACTCGAGCTCCTACGAGCAGTACTTC
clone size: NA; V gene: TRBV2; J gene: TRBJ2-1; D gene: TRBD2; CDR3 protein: CASSAGLAGAGEQFF; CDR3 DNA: TGTGCCAGCAGTGCCGGACTAGCGGGAGCGGGTGAGCAGTTCTTC